Presented here are 11 T cell receptor beta chains from one specimen sequenced in a study of blood T cell repertoires in COVID-19. Profiled with immunoSEQ multiplex PCR; TCRdb holds only in-frame clones, not every one. The repertoire holds about 130,000 clones, with around four fifths as singletons. The sequenced sample consisted of peripheral blood. These receptors all come from a human donor in a cohort sampled during active COVID-19.

The V and J genes are TRBV4-1 and TRBJ2-3; TRBD2 aligns across 10 bases. Losses at the gene ends were 5 bases for V and 5 bases for J; bases not matched to a gene: 7. Germline-derived CDR1 and CDR2 are MGHRA and YSYEKL. The CDR3 has 15 residues. DNA for the CDR3: TGCGCCAGCAGCTTATTACTAGCGGGGAGAGATACGCAGTATTTT. It yields the protein CASSLLLAGRDTQYF.

The gene calls are TRBV2 and TRBJ1-4, with D possibly being TRBD1 (6 bases). The CDR3 covers 19 residues. CDR1 is SNHLY, CDR2 FYNNEI, per germline. V lost 2 bases and J lost 4, with 23 bases in between. CDR3: CASSESLLDYRANNEKLFF. CDR3 DNA: TGTGCCAGCAGTGAAAGCCTCCTTGACTACAGGGCTAATAATGAAAAACTGTTTTTT. The entire variable domain, with the rest obtained from reference TRBV2 and TRBJ1-4, is as follows: EPEVTQTPSHQVTQMGQEVILRCVPISNHLYFYWYRQILGQKVEFLVSFYNNEISEKSEIFDDQFSVERPDGSNFTLKIRSTKLEDSAMYFCASSESLLDYRANNEKLFFGSGTQLSVL.

The chain has TRBV5-1 and TRBJ2-7, with TRBD2 matching over 9 bases. V was pared by 5 bases and J by 5 bases, with 5 bases of the junction left unmatched. Germline loops: CDR1 SGHRS, CDR2 YFSETQ. The length of the CDR3 is 13 residues. CDR3 nucleotides: TGCGCCAGCAGATTAGCGGGAGCCAACGAGCAGTACTTC. It codes for CASRLAGANEQYF. Variable domain in full (rest from reference TRBV5-1 and TRBJ2-7): KAGVTQTPRYLIKTRGQQVTLSCSPISGHRSVSWYQQTPGQGLQFLFEYFSETQRNKGNFPGRFSGRQFSNSRSEMNVSTLELGDSALYLCASRLAGANEQYFGPGTRLTVT.

The chain is built from TRBV6-5 and TRBJ1-5; 7 nucleotides line up with TRBD1. The V gene's germline CDR1 is MNHEY and CDR2 SVGAGI. The CDR3 runs 15 residues. Trimming took 8 bases from V and 2 from J; bases not matched to a gene: 9. The CDR3 DNA follows: TGTGCCAGCGCTAGTCGACAGGGCGGCAATCAGCCCCAGCATTTT. The encoded protein is CASASRQGGNQPQHF.

In DNA, the CDR3 is TGTGCCAGCAGGCAAAACAGGGGCTACGAGCAGTACTTC. Translated, it gives CASRQNRGYEQYF. The chain combines TRBV6-5 with TRBJ2-7, with 7 bases lining up with TRBD1. Germline V gene sequence: CDR1 MNHEY, CDR2 SVGAGI. The CDR3 has 13 amino acids. V shed 6 bases and J 3 bases; nucleotides not matched to a gene: 5.

V usage is TRBV11-2 and J usage is TRBJ1-4; 10 bases are shared with TRBD1. The CDR3 extends over 15 amino acids. CDR1 and CDR2 from the germline V gene are SGHAT and FQNNGV. V dropped 5 bases and J dropped 8; count of bases not matched to a gene: 8. The DNA for the CDR3 is TGTGCCAGCAGCGCCGCCGGGACAGGGGACGAAAAACTGTTTTTT. It specifies CASSAAGTGDEKLFF.

The rearrangement joins TRBV30 to TRBJ2-5, with TRBD1 identical over 8 bases. The germline V gene has CDR1 GTSNPN and CDR2 SVGIG (reference sequence). The CDR3 length is 14 residues. Trimming took 2 bases from V and 5 from J; bases not matched to a gene: 7. In DNA, the CDR3 is TGTGCCTGGAGTAGGGCAGGGGGCAGGGAGACCCAGTACTTC. Its translation is CAWSRAGGRETQYF.

J is TRBJ1-1 and V is TRBV5-5, with a possible D match to TRBD1 (5 bases). Deletions cut 4 bases from V and 3 bases from J, with 16 bases between. Germline loops: CDR1 SGHKS, CDR2 YYEKEE (reference sequence). This CDR3 comprises 15 residues. CDR3 in DNA: TGTGCCAGCAGCCCAATCGGGGGACCGCACACTGAAGCTTTCTTT. Translated, it gives CASSPIGGPHTEAFF.

The chain carries TRBV6-1 and TRBJ2-5; 10 bases align to TRBD2. The CDR3 loop spans 16 amino acids. The V gene's germline CDR1 is MNHNS and CDR2 SASEGT. J lost 5 bases, V lost 2 bases, and 8 bases had no gene match. In DNA, the CDR3 is TGTGCCAGCAGTGAACATATAGCGGGGGGCCGGGAGACCCAGTACTTC. It codes for CASSEHIAGGRETQYF.

The chain employs TRBV19 and TRBJ2-5; TRBD2 aligns across 8 bases. The CDR3 has 16 amino acids. Unmatched junction bases numbered 13, after V lost 5 bases and J lost 5 bases. Germline V lookup: CDR1 LNHDA, CDR2 SQIVND (reference sequence). CDR3 nucleotide sequence: TGTGCCAGTAGTTCCCTTAGCGGGGAAACCGGGGAGACCCAGTACTTC. Its protein product is CASSSLSGETGETQYF.

The chain recombines TRBV18 with TRBJ1-4; 8 bases are a match to TRBD1. This CDR3 region has 14 residues. V was pared by 3 bases and J by 5 bases, with 2 bases of the junction left unmatched. Germline values: CDR1 KGHSH, CDR2 LQKENI. CDR3 in amino acids: CASSPQGANEKLFF. CDR3 sequence (DNA): TGTGCCAGCTCACCCCAGGGGGCAAATGAAAAACTGTTTTTT.